This T cell receptor beta chain was recovered during a study of tissue T cells after allogeneic stem cell transplantation. Trimming took 4 bases from V and 4 from J; bases not matched to a gene: 7. CDR3 length: 15 residues. Germline values: CDR1 NNHNN, CDR2 SYGAGS (reference sequence). Data came from immunoSEQ multiplex PCR; TCRdb stores just in-frame clones and leaves some out. Altogether under 5,500 clones are present, around 45% being singletons, with the ten largest covering roughly 16%. The time point is: mouse harvest day 14 after allogeneic transplant. Mouse grafts combined 10^7 T-cell-depleted bone marrow cells with 10^6 splenic CD5+ T cells. In regard to this clone: Mouse gene names and germline throughout. The read terminates 1 residue ahead of where the CDR3 ends, so the germline J gene completes it.

Sequences were obtained from gut tissue. The source is a female BALB/c mouse given C57BL/6 T cells with graft-versus-host disease after an allogeneic hematopoietic cell transplant. The genes are TRBV13-2 and TRBJ2-2; TRBD1 agrees at 7 bases. Incomplete CDR3 DNA: TGTGCCAGCGGTCCCACAGGGGTGGGCACCGGGCAGCTCTAC. It translates to CASGPTGVGTGQLY. The full-length CDR3 reads as CASGPTGVGTGQLYF.